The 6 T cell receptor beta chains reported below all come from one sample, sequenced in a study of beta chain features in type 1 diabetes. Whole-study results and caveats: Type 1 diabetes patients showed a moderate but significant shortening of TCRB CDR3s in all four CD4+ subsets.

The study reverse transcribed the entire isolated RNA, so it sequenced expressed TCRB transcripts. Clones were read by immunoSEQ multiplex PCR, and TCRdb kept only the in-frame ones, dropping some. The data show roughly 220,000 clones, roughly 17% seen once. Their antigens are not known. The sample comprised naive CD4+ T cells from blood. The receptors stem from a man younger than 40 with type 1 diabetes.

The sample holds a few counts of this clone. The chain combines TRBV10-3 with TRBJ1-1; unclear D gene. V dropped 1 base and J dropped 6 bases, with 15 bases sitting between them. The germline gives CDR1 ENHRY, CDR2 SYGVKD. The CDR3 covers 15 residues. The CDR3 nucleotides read TGTGCCATCAGTGAGTACGGGTTCTCGAATTCTGAAGCTTTCTTT. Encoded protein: CAISEYGFSNSEAFF.

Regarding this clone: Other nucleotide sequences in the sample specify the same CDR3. This CDR3 reads CAWSVGNQETQYF. The DNA of the CDR3 is TGTGCCTGGAGTGTAGGGAATCAAGAGACCCAGTACTTC. The chain employs TRBV30 and TRBJ2-5; D unresolved. Germline V lookup: CDR1 GTSNPN, CDR2 SVGIG (reference sequence). The CDR3 runs 13 residues. V lost 0 bases, J lost 2 bases, and 7 bases lay in between.

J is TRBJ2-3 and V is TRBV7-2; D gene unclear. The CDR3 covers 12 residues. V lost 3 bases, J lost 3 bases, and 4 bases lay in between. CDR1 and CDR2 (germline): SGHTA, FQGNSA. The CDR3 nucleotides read TGTGCCAGCAGCTTCTGGACAGATACGCAGTATTTT. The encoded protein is CASSFWTDTQYF.

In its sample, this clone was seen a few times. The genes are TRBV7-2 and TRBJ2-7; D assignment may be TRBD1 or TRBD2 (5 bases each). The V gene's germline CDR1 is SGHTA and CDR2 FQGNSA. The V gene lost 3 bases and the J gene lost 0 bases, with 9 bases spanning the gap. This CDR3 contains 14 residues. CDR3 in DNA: TGTGCCAGCAGCTTGGGGGACCACTCCTACGAGCAGTACTTC. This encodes CASSLGDHSYEQYF.

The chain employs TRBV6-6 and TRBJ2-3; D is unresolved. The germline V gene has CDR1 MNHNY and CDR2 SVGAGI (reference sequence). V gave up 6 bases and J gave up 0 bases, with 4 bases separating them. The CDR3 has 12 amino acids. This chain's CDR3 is CASRASTDTQYF. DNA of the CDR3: TGTGCCAGCAGAGCTAGCACAGATACGCAGTATTTT.

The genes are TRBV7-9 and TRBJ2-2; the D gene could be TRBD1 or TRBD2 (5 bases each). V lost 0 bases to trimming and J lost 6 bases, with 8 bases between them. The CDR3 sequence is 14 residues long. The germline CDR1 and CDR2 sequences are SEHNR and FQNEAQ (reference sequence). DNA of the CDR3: TGTGCCAGCAGCTTAGCGCGAGGGGCCGGGGAGCTGTTTTTT. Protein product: CASSLARGAGELFF.